The 4 T cell receptor beta chains reported below all come from one sample, sequenced in a study of T cell responses to AZD1222 COVID-19 vaccine. Assay: immunoSEQ multiplex PCR; the TCRdb copy retains only in-frame clones and omits some. The table includes roughly 99,000 clones, roughly nine tenths detected once. This specimen was peripheral blood, taken 28 days after the second AZD1222 dose. The origin of the receptors is an adult who received the AZD1222 COVID-19 vaccine.

V and J are TRBV18 and TRBJ1-6; TRBD1 matches 12 bases. The CDR3 has 16 amino acids. Trimming cost V 6 bases and J 6 bases; bases outside gene matches: 6. CDR1 is KGHSH, CDR2 LQKENI, per germline. CDR3 sequence reads: CASSRDRGRSNSPLHF. The CDR3, as DNA: TGTGCCAGCTCCCGGGACAGGGGGCGAAGTAATTCACCCCTCCACTTT. Full variable domain (remainder filled in from reference TRBV18 and TRBJ1-6): NAGVMQNPRHLVRRRGQEARLRCSPMKGHSHVYWYRQLPEEGLKFMVYLQKENIIDESGMPKERFSAEFPKEGPSILRIQQVVRGDSAAYFCASSRDRGRSNSPLHFGNGTRLTVT.

This chain uses TRBV19 with TRBJ2-1; 8 positions match TRBD1. After removal of 5 bases from V and 9 bases from J, the junction contained 12 bases not matched to a gene. Germline-derived CDR1 and CDR2 are LNHDA and SQIVND (reference sequence). CDR3 length: 15 residues. CDR3 region: CASSARDRPSSEQFF. In DNA, the CDR3 is TGTGCCAGTAGTGCCCGGGACAGGCCCTCTAGTGAGCAGTTCTTC.

J is TRBJ2-1 and V is TRBV5-4; 8 bases match TRBD2. The CDR3 is 16 amino acids. Germline values: CDR1 SGHNT, CDR2 YYREEE (reference sequence). V lost 0 bases to trimming and J lost 4 bases; unmatched junction nucleotides: 6. The CDR3 sequence is CASSLGGVAGYNEQFF. The CDR3 DNA follows: TGTGCCAGCAGCTTGGGAGGGGTAGCGGGGTACAATGAGCAGTTCTTC.

The V gene is TRBV3-1 (or the pseudogene TRBV3-2), the J gene TRBJ2-7; 8 bases are a match to TRBD2. Germline V CDR1 and CDR2: LGHDT, YNNKEL (reference sequence). V was clipped by 0 bases and J by 7 bases; unmatched bases: 5. CDR3 length equals 14 residues. The CDR3 here is CASSQDGRAGEQYF. CDR3 DNA sequence: TGTGCCAGCAGCCAAGACGGGAGGGCCGGGGAGCAGTACTTC.